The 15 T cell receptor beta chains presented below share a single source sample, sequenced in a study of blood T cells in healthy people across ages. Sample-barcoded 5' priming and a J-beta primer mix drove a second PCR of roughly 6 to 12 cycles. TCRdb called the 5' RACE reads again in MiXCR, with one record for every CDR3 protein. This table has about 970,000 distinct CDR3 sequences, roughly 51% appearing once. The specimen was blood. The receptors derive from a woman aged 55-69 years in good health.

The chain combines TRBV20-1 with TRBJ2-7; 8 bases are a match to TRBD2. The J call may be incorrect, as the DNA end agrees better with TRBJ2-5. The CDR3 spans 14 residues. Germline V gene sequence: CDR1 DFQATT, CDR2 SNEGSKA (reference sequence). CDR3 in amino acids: CSALGGREAETQYF. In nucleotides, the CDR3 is TGCAGTGCCCTAGGGGGGCGGGAGGCGGAGACCCAGTACTTC.

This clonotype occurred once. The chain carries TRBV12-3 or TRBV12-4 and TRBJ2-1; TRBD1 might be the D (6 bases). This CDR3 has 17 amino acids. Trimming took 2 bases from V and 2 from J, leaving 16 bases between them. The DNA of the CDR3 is TGTGCCAGCAGTTTAAGGGCGGACAGTGCCGCCTACAATGAGCAGTTCTTC. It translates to CASSLRADSAAYNEQFF.

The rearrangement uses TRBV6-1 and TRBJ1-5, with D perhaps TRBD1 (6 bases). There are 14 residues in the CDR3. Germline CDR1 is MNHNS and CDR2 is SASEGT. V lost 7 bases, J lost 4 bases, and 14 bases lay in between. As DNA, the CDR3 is TGTGCCAGCACCTACCGGACAGATAATCAGCCCCAGCATTTT. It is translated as CASTYRTDNQPQHF.

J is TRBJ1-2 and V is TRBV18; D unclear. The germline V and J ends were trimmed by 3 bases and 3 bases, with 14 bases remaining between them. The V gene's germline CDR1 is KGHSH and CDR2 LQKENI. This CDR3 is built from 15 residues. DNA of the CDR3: TGTGCCAGCTCACCCCGAATGGACTCGTACTATGGCTACACCTTC. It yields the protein CASSPRMDSYYGYTF. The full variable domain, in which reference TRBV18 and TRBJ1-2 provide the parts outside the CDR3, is NAGVMQNPRHLVRRRGQEARLRCSPMKGHSHVYWYRQLPEEGLKFMVYLQKENIIDESGMPKERFSAEFPKEGPSILRIQQVVRGDSAAYFCASSPRMDSYYGYTFGSGTRLTVV.

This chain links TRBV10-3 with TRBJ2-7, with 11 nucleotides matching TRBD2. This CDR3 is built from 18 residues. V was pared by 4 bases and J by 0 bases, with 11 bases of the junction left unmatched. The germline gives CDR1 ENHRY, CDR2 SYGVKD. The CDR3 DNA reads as TGTGCCATCAGTGTGGGAACTAGCGGGAGCGCTAACTCCTACGAGCAGTACTTC. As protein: CAISVGTSGSANSYEQYF.

CDR3 in amino acids: CASIGSPKNIQYF. The CDR3 DNA reads TGTGCCAGCATAGGGAGCCCCAAAAACATTCAGTACTTC. The V and J genes are TRBV12-3 or TRBV12-4 and TRBJ2-4; weak D call: TRBD2 (5 bases). CDR3 length: 13 amino acids. V was trimmed by 7 bases and J by 2 bases, leaving 9 bases between them.

In nucleotides, the CDR3 is TGCGCCAGCAGCTTGGTAGCCAGCGCCAACACAGATACGCAGTATTTT. Protein: CASSLVASANTDTQYF. The rearrangement joins TRBV5-1 to TRBJ2-3, with D hard to call. CDR1 SGHRS and CDR2 YFSETQ come from the germline V gene. The CDR3 contains 16 residues. The V end lost 0 bases, the J end lost 2 bases, and 13 bases lay between the germline ends.

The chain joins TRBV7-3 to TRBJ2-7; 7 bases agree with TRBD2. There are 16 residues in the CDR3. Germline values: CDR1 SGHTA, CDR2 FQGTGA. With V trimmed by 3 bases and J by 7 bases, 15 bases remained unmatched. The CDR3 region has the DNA TGTGCCAGCAGCTTCTCTAGCGGAAGCTCCTACAATGAGCAGTACTTC. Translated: CASSFSSGSSYNEQYF.

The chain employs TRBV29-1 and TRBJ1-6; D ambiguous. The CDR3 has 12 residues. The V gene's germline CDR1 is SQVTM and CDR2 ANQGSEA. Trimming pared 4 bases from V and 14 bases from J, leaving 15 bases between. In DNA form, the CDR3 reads TGCAGCGTTGGTTATCGAGACTCATCCCTCCACTTT. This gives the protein CSVGYRDSSLHF.

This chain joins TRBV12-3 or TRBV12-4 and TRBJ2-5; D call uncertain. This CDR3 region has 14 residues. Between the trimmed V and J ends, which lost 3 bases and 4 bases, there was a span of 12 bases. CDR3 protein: CASSFVVAAETQYF. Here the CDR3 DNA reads TGTGCCAGCAGTTTCGTGGTGGCGGCAGAGACCCAGTACTTC.

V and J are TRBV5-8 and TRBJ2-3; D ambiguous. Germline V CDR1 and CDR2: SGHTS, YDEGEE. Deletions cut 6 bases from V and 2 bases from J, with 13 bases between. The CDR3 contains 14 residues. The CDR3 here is CASTLSYYTDTQYF. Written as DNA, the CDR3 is TGTGCCAGCACCCTAAGTTATTACACAGATACGCAGTATTTT. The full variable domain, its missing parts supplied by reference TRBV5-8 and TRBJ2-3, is EAGVTQSPTHLIKTRGQQATLRCSPISGHTSVYWYQQALGLGLQFLLWYDEGEERNRGNFPPRFSGRQFPNYSSELNVNALELEDSALYLCASTLSYYTDTQYFGPGTRLTVL.

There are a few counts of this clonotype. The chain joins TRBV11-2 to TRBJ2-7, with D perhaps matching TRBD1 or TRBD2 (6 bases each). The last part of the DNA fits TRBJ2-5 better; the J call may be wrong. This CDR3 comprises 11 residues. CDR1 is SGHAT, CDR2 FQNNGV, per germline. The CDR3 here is CASIGGETQYF. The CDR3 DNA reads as TGTGCCAGCATAGGGGGGGAGACCCAGTACTTC.

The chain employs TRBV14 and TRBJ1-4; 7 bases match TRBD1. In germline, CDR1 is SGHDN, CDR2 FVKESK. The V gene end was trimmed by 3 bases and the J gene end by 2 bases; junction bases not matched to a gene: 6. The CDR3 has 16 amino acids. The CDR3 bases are TGTGCCAGCAGCCAGCGTACAGGGGCGACTAATGAAAAACTGTTTTTT. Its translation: CASSQRTGATNEKLFF.

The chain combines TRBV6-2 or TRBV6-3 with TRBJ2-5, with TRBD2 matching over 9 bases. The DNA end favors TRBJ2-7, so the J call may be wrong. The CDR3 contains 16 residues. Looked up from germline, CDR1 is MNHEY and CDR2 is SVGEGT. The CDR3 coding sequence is TGTGCCAGCAGTGACGGGGCTAGCGGGAAGCTATACGAGCAGTACTTC. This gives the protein CASSDGASGKLYEQYF.

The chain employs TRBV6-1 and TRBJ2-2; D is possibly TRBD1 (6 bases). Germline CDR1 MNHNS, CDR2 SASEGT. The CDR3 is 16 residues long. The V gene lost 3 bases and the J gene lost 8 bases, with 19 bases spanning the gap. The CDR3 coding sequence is TGTGCCAGCAGTGACCAACCACCCGGGACAACGGGGGAGCTGTTTTTT. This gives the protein CASSDQPPGTTGELFF.